One TCR beta chain is described in this entry. Clones were sequenced by immunoSEQ multiplex PCR, and TCRdb holds only the in-frame ones, with some missing. Of 630,000 or so clones in the sample, 95% to 98% were seen once. These data are taken from a study of shared clonotypes between healthy human individuals. Trimming shortened V by 1 base and J by 9 bases, and 22 bases separated the two germline ends. The V gene's germline CDR1 is SEHNR and CDR2 FQNEAQ (reference sequence). The CDR3 consists of 17 residues. The naive CD8 population came from CD45RO-negative cells selected for CCR7, without terminally differentiated effector memory CD45RA+ cells.

This sequence was found in a man younger than 45 in good health. The chain has TRBV7-9 and TRBJ2-1; D could derive from TRBD1 or TRBD2 (6 bases each). Sequenced material: naive CD8+ T cells sorted from blood. The CDR3: CASSLGFGGRYGIEQFF. The CDR3 nucleotides read TGTGCCAGCAGCTTAGGGTTTGGGGGGCGCTATGGAATTGAGCAGTTCTTC.